The entry below gives a single T cell receptor (beta chain) sequence along with its context. What antigen it recognizes has not been identified. No clone much larger than this one lies a single base away; base qualities are absent. The data belong to a study of shared clonotypes between healthy human individuals (dated by TCRdb to the early 2020s). Turning to the overall study: The cohort included three men and two women between 18 and 49 years of age. Per donor, leukapheresis produced somewhere between about 0.8 and 9 billion PBMCs. The study deeply sequenced blood TCR repertoires of about 5 healthy adults to estimate repertoire size and the extent of clonotype sharing between individuals. To increase sequencing depth and limit assay-specific biases, different laboratories used diverse techniques to prepare libraries and sequence TCR repertoires.

TCR CDR3 regions were amplified from genomic DNA by multiplex PCR using the deep immunoSEQ assay. For each cell subset, the extracted genomic DNA was distributed evenly across all wells of several immunoSEQ 96-well plates, and each plate served as one replicate. For unsorted PBMC, each replicate PCR was loaded with roughly 330 ng genomic DNA, equivalent to tens of thousands of T cell genomes. Ten immunoSEQ deep assay plates were used to sequence unsorted PBMC genomic DNA. Purified libraries were quantified with a Qubit 3.0 fluorometer, sized on a Bioanalyzer 2100, and re-quantified with the KAPA Library Quantification kit. A separate single-read 150-cycle Illumina NextSeq 550 flow cell was used to sequence each immunoSEQ 96-well plate. As for how the authors treated the data: Because the immunoSEQ output included only junctional sequences and no quality scores, the filtering could not be the same as the filtering used for full-length reads. To assign V/J genes and CDR3, sequences were annotated using PyIR, a Python wrapper for IgBLAST v1.9, with IMGT germline references. Reads with weak V/J assignments (E-value above 1e-6), missing CDR3, stop codons, out-of-frame junctions, or ambiguous translated residues were removed. A V3J clonotype was defined by an identical inferred V gene, J gene, and CDR3 amino acid sequence. Percentage overlap between repertoires was computed as shared unique clonotypes divided by the size of the smaller repertoire. RTK rarefaction, the Chao1 estimator, and Recon v2.1 estimates of unobserved clonotypes were used to assess repertoire richness. TCRdb provides this immuneACCESS table in a form limited to in-frame rearrangements. Some clones are lacking; in checked studies, under half of them reflect an unresolved V gene, and why the rest are absent is not known. The DNA was the basis for D and trimming; V, J and clone size are from that table. This sample is represented by about 490,000 clones; about 79% of them were singletons. The top ten clonotypes cover 13% of the sample.

Sequences SGHRS (CDR1) and YFSETQ (CDR2) are obtained from the germline V gene. Between the V and J ends, shortened by 0 bases and 0 bases respectively, the junction contains 8 bases. The CDR3 goes from the cysteine to the phenylalanine over 15 residues. The sequence is cut down to CDR3 DNA, 45 bases in frame from base 1. Results and caveats for the whole study, not just this receptor: Sampling was restricted to blood, and TCR repertoires in tissue are likely to differ from TCR repertoires in blood. Pairwise subsampling indicated that sequencing depth was expected to affect the degree of clonotype sharing among donors. The genetic and exposure-history diversity represented was limited by the small number of donors.

Donors were healthy HIV-negative adults with no recently reported acute infections or vaccinations. Every donor was a Caucasian adult residing in Nashville, Tennessee, USA. For unsorted samples, tens of millions of PBMCs were counted and genomic DNA was extracted with the QIAamp DNA Blood Mini kit. After blood collection by leukapheresis, PBMCs were isolated using Ficoll-Histopaque density gradient centrifugation and then cryopreserved in the vapor phase of liquid nitrogen. Recombination linked TRBV5-1 to TRBJ2-3, with the D gene uncertain. This receptor was identified in a woman aged 40 to 50 in good health. Some clones in this sample may be carry-over from other donors' samples. Specimen: PBMCs. The DNA is TGCGCCAGCAGCTTGGACAGTACTAGCACAGATACGCAGTATTTT. This translates into CASSLDSTSTDTQYF.